A single sample is the source of the 3 T cell receptor beta chains below, sequenced in a study of blood T cell repertoires in COVID-19 (TCRdb year 2020). The method behind the library was the immunoSEQ multiplex PCR assay. TCRdb obtained this table from immuneACCESS and retained in-frame rearrangements with V and J assigned. These tables miss some clones; where compared with another copy, unresolved V genes account for less than half of the shortfall, and the remainder is unexplained. Within this sample are under 200,000 clones, with 80% of them counted one time only. About 3.7% of the sample is in the top ten clones. Input material: PBMCs or T cells enriched from blood (not recorded which). All receptors derive from a woman in her fifties or sixties who had recovered from COVID-19.

The CDR3 loop is CASSEYTGQYNEQFF. The CDR3 DNA reads TGCGCCAGCAGTGAATATACAGGGCAGTACAATGAGCAGTTCTTC. This chain uses TRBV10-1 with TRBJ2-1; tentative D call: TRBD1 (6 bases). The CDR3 covers 15 residues. V shed 3 bases and J shed 4 bases, with 13 bases lying between them. Germline V gene sequence: CDR1 WNHNN, CDR2 SYGVQD (reference sequence).

This chain connects TRBV19 to TRBJ2-7, with a possible D match to TRBD1 (6 bases). Trimming removed 3 bases from V and 2 bases from J, with 11 bases in between. Germline loops: CDR1 LNHDA, CDR2 SQIVND (reference sequence). The CDR3 is 14 residues long. The CDR3 nucleotides are TGTGCCAGTAGTATTGCCAGGGGACCCTACGAGCAGTACTTC. Translation gives CASSIARGPYEQYF.

This clone has a single count. The chain employs TRBV2 and TRBJ2-5; TRBD1 might be the D (6 bases). Germline V gives CDR1 SNHLY, CDR2 FYNNEI. This CDR3 spans 13 amino acids. The V end lost 6 bases, the J end lost 4 bases, and 12 bases lay between the germline ends. CDR3 region: CASSPGVSETQYF. The CDR3, as DNA: TGTGCCAGCAGCCCAGGGGTTTCAGAGACCCAGTACTTC.